One and the same sample provided the 22 T cell receptor beta chains below, sequenced in a study of T cell responses to AZD1222 COVID-19 vaccine. Generated by immunoSEQ multiplex PCR, the TCRdb table keeps only in-frame clones and is missing some. Here the sample spans tens of thousands of clones, about nine tenths being singletons. The sequenced sample was peripheral blood, obtained 28 days after the second AZD1222 dose. All receptors derive from an adult who received the AZD1222 COVID-19 vaccine.

The gene calls are TRBV2 and TRBJ2-3, with 10 bases lining up with TRBD2. V lost 4 bases to trimming and J lost 2 bases; unmatched junction nucleotides: 6. This CDR3 has 16 residues. Per the germline V gene, CDR1 is SNHLY and CDR2 is FYNNEI. The CDR3 here is CASSGDLAGATDTQYF. The CDR3 DNA follows: TGTGCCAGCAGTGGTGATCTAGCGGGGGCCACAGATACGCAGTATTTT.

The V and J genes are TRBV19 and TRBJ1-3, with 7 positions matching TRBD1. The CDR3 sequence is 15 residues long. Per germline, CDR1 LNHDA and CDR2 SQIVND (reference sequence). V lost 11 bases, J lost 0 bases, and 10 bases stayed unmatched. CDR3 DNA sequence: TGTGCCGGGGCGTCGGGACAGATCTCTGGAAACACCATATATTTT. The encoded protein is CAGASGQISGNTIYF.

The J gene is TRBJ1-1, the V gene TRBV5-8; D not resolved. The CDR3 covers 12 residues. Germline CDR1 reads SGHTS; CDR2 reads YDEGEE. V was pared by 0 bases and J by 4 bases, with 4 bases between. The CDR3 DNA reads TGTGCCAGCAGCTTGGTCGGCACTGAAGCTTTCTTT. This gives the protein CASSLVGTEAFF.

V gene TRBV28 combines with J gene TRBJ1-4; 7 bases line up with TRBD1. V gave up 6 bases and J gave up 7 bases; unmatched junction bases: 11. This CDR3 is 15 amino acids long. Germline V gene sequence: CDR1 MDHEN, CDR2 SYDVKM. The chain's CDR3 is CASRGTAPRGEKLFF. DNA for the CDR3: TGTGCCAGCAGGGGGACAGCCCCGAGAGGTGAAAAACTGTTTTTT. Full variable domain (outside the CDR3, taken from reference TRBV28 and TRBJ1-4): DVKVTQSSRYLVKRTGEKVFLECVQDMDHENMFWYRQDPGLGLRLIYFSYDVKMKEKGDIPEGYSVSREKKERFSLILESASTNQTSMYLCASRGTAPRGEKLFFGSGTQLSVL.

This clone occurred once. The V call is TRBV2, the J call TRBJ1-6; D remains unclear. V gave up 6 bases and J gave up 8 bases, with 5 bases separating them. There are 11 residues in the CDR3. Germline V gives CDR1 SNHLY, CDR2 FYNNEI. CDR3 sequence reads: CASRGDSPLHF. CDR3 sequence (DNA): TGTGCCAGCAGGGGAGATTCACCCCTCCACTTT.

The rearrangement joins TRBV3-1 (or the pseudogene TRBV3-2) to TRBJ1-3; the D gene is possibly TRBD1 (6 bases). This CDR3 comprises 17 residues. The V end was cut by 0 bases, the J end by 0 bases, with 12 bases between. From germline, CDR1 is LGHDT and CDR2 YNNKEL (reference sequence). The DNA of the CDR3 is TGTGCCAGCAGCCAAGATCAGGGGCCCAGCTCTGGAAACACCATATATTTT. Translation gives CASSQDQGPSSGNTIYF.

Turning to this clone: At one end, the junction sequence differs from germline, possibly due to a read error. The chain carries TRBV7-7 and TRBJ2-3; no definite D call. The CDR3 totals 14 residues. The V gene's germline CDR1 is SSHAT and CDR2 FNYEAQ (reference sequence). The CDR3 here is CASSRTTSTDTQYF. In DNA, the CDR3 is TGTGCTAGCAGCCGAACGACTAGCACAGATACGCAGTATTTT.

The rearrangement joins TRBV7-2 to TRBJ2-7, with 7 bases lining up with TRBD1. This CDR3 has 15 residues. Unmatched junction bases numbered 12, after V lost 5 bases and J lost 5 bases. The V gene's germline CDR1 is SGHTA and CDR2 FQGNSA. CDR3 nucleotide sequence: TGTGCCAGCAGCCGGATCGGACAGGCAAGGGACGAGCAGTACTTC. It encodes CASSRIGQARDEQYF.

This clone appeared once. This chain joins TRBV19 and TRBJ1-1, with no clear D. The germline gives CDR1 LNHDA, CDR2 SQIVND (reference sequence). The CDR3 spans 13 residues. V was shortened by 4 bases and J by 4 bases, with 10 bases between the two germline ends. CDR3 bases: TGTGCCAGTAGTAAGGAGGCAGTCACTGAAGCTTTCTTT. It translates to CASSKEAVTEAFF.

The V gene is TRBV6-5, the J gene TRBJ2-7; the D gene is possibly TRBD2 (5 bases). The V end lost 6 bases, the J end lost 6 bases, and 15 bases lay between the germline ends. This CDR3 region has 13 residues. Germline CDR1 and CDR2: MNHEY and SVGAGI. The CDR3: CASSYTRGSEQYF. In DNA form, the CDR3 reads TGTGCCAGCAGCTATACCCGGGGTAGCGAGCAGTACTTC.

The V call is TRBV10-1, the J call TRBJ2-1; D is possibly TRBD2 (5 bases). CDR1 is WNHNN and CDR2 is SYGVQD in the germline V gene (reference sequence). The ends were cut back, 2 bases at V and 0 bases at J, with 8 bases in the middle. CDR3 size: 15 residues. This chain's CDR3 is CASSEGLSSYNEQFF. CDR3 DNA sequence: TGCGCCAGCAGTGAGGGACTTAGCTCCTACAATGAGCAGTTCTTC.

The chain is built from TRBV2 and TRBJ2-3; D is perhaps TRBD1 or TRBD2 (6 bases each). The V gene lost 6 bases and the J gene lost 2 bases, with 30 bases spanning the gap. In germline, CDR1 is SNHLY, CDR2 FYNNEI. The CDR3 has 20 amino acids. This CDR3 reads CASSVFLARATGAFTDTQYF. DNA for the CDR3: TGTGCCAGCAGCGTGTTCTTGGCCAGGGCGACGGGGGCCTTCACAGATACGCAGTATTTT. The full variable domain, its missing parts supplied by reference TRBV2 and TRBJ2-3, is EPEVTQTPSHQVTQMGQEVILRCVPISNHLYFYWYRQILGQKVEFLVSFYNNEISEKSEIFDDQFSVERPDGSNFTLKIRSTKLEDSAMYFCASSVFLARATGAFTDTQYFGPGTRLTVL.

The chain uses TRBV4-2 and TRBJ2-1; D unclear. V was clipped by 0 bases and J by 8 bases, with 11 bases between them. The germline CDR1 and CDR2 sequences are LGHNA and YNFKEQ. This CDR3 has 14 amino acids. The CDR3 spells CASSQDWAHDEQFF. CDR3 nucleotides: TGTGCCAGCAGCCAAGATTGGGCGCACGATGAGCAGTTCTTC.

The V call is TRBV5-1, the J call TRBJ2-1; 10 bases match TRBD1. The V gene end was trimmed by 5 bases and the J gene end by 6 bases; junction bases not matched to a gene: 5. The CDR3 spans 14 residues. CDR1 and CDR2 (germline): SGHRS, YFSETQ. The CDR3: CASRGRDRGNEQFF. CDR3 nucleotides: TGCGCCAGCAGAGGCCGGGACAGGGGCAATGAGCAGTTCTTC. The full variable domain, rest sourced from reference TRBV5-1 and TRBJ2-1, is KAGVTQTPRYLIKTRGQQVTLSCSPISGHRSVSWYQQTPGQGLQFLFEYFSETQRNKGNFPGRFSGRQFSNSRSEMNVSTLELGDSALYLCASRGRDRGNEQFFGPGTRLTVL.

This chain connects TRBV28 to TRBJ2-7, with 8 bases that match TRBD1. Germline V gene sequence: CDR1 MDHEN, CDR2 SYDVKM. The CDR3 consists of 15 residues. Unmatched junction bases numbered 5, after V lost 4 bases and J lost 0 bases. As DNA, the CDR3 is TGTGCCAGCAGTTCGACCGGGACAGGCTCCTACGAGCAGTACTTC. As protein: CASSSTGTGSYEQYF.

The gene calls are TRBV2 and TRBJ1-5; TRBD1 might be the D (6 bases). This CDR3 contains 13 residues. CDR1 and CDR2 (germline): SNHLY, FYNNEI. Trimming removed 7 bases at V and 3 bases at J, with 10 bases between. The CDR3 DNA follows: TGTGCCAGCACCGGACAGTTCAATCAGCCCCAGCATTTT. This gives the protein CASTGQFNQPQHF.

J is TRBJ1-2 and V is TRBV11-2; D is ambiguous. The CDR3 length is 13 residues. V was pared by 4 bases and J by 0 bases, with 6 bases between. From germline, CDR1 is SGHAT and CDR2 FQNNGV. The CDR3 region has the DNA TGTGCCAGCAGCTCTCAGCCTAACTATGGCTACACCTTC. Amino acids: CASSSQPNYGYTF.

The rearrangement uses TRBV25-1 and TRBJ1-2, with no clear D. The germline CDR1 and CDR2 sequences are MGHDK and SYGVNS. The CDR3 length is 14 residues. The germline V and J ends were trimmed by 6 bases and 5 bases, with 16 bases remaining between them. The CDR3 DNA is TGTGCCAGCAGGGGTTCGCAATCATGGTATGGCTACACCTTC. Translation gives CASRGSQSWYGYTF.

This chain connects TRBV30 to TRBJ1-5, with 10 positions matching TRBD1. Germline values: CDR1 GTSNPN, CDR2 SVGIG (reference sequence). This CDR3 has 16 amino acids. V dropped 1 base and J dropped 4; count of bases not matched to a gene: 7. The CDR3: CAWSGPGQGGNQPQHF. Written as DNA, the CDR3 is TGTGCCTGGAGTGGCCCAGGACAGGGGGGGAATCAGCCCCAGCATTTT.

This chain links TRBV5-6 with TRBJ2-3; D uncertain. Between the trimmed V and J ends, which lost 1 base and 0 bases, there was a span of 9 bases. The CDR3 is 15 residues long. CDR1 and CDR2 from the germline V gene are SGHDT and YYEEEE. CDR3 region: CASSLRATSTDTQYF. CDR3 DNA sequence: TGTGCCAGCAGCTTGCGGGCAACTAGCACAGATACGCAGTATTTT.

This clone has more than one count but fewer than ten. V gene TRBV6-5 combines with J gene TRBJ1-3; D is ambiguous. The CDR3 covers 12 residues. Between the trimmed V and J ends, which lost 6 bases and 4 bases, there was a span of 7 bases. The germline gives CDR1 MNHEY, CDR2 SVGAGI. For the CDR3, the DNA is TGTGCCAGCAGCGTAGGAGGAAACACCATATATTTT. Residues: CASSVGGNTIYF.

The V gene is TRBV19, the J gene TRBJ2-3; D remains unclear. CDR3 size: 15 residues. Germline V CDR1 and CDR2: LNHDA, SQIVND (reference sequence). V was pared by 4 bases and J by 0 bases, with 11 bases between. The CDR3 spells CASSSNGPSTDTQYF. Here the CDR3 DNA reads TGTGCCAGTAGTAGCAATGGCCCTAGCACAGATACGCAGTATTTT.